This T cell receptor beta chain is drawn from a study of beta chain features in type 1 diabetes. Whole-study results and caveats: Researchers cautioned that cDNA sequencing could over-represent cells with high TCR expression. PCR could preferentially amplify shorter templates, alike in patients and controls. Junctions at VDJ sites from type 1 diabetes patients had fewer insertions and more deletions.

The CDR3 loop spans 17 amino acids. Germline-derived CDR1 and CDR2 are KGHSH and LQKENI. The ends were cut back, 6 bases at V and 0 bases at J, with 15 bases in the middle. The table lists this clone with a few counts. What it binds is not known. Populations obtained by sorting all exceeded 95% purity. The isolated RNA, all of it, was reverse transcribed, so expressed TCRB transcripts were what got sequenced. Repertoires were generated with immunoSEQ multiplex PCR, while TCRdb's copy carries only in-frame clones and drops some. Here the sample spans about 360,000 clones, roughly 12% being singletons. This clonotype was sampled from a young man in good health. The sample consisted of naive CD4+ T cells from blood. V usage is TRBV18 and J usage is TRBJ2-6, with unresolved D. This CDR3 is CASSLTRLSSGANVLTF. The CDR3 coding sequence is TGTGCCAGCTCCCTGACTCGGTTGAGCTCTGGGGCCAACGTCCTGACTTTC.